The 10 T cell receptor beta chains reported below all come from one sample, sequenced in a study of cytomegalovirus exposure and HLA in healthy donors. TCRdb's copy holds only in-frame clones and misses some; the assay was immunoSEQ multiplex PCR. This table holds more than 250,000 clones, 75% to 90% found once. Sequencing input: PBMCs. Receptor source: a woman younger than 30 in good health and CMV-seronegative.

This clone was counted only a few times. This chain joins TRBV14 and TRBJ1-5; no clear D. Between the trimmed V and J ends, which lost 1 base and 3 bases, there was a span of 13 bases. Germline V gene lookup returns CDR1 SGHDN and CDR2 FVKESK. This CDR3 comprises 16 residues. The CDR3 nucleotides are TGTGCCAGCAGCCAAGGGGCGACCAAGCTCAATCAGCCCCAGCATTTT. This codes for CASSQGATKLNQPQHF.

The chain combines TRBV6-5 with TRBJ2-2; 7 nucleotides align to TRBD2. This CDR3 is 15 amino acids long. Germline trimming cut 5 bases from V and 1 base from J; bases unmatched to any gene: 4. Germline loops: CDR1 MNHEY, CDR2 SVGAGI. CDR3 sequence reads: CASSGWGGNTGELFF. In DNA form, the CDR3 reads TGTGCCAGCAGTGGTTGGGGGGGGAACACCGGGGAGCTGTTTTTT.

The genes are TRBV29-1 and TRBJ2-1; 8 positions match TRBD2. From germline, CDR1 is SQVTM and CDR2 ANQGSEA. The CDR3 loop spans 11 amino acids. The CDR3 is CTGRAANEQFF. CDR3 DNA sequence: TGCACCGGGAGGGCCGCCAATGAGCAGTTCTTC.

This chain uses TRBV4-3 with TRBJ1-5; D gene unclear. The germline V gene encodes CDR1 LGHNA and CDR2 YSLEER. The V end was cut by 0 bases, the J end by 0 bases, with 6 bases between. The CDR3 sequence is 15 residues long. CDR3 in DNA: TGCGCCAGCAGCCAAGAGTTGTATAGCAATCAGCCCCAGCATTTT. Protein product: CASSQELYSNQPQHF.

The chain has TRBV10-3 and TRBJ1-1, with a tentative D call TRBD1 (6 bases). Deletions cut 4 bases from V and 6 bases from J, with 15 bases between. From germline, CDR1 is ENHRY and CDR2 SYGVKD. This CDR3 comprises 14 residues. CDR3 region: CAISAEEGVAEAFF. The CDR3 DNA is TGTGCCATCAGTGCGGAAGAGGGGGTGGCTGAAGCTTTCTTT.

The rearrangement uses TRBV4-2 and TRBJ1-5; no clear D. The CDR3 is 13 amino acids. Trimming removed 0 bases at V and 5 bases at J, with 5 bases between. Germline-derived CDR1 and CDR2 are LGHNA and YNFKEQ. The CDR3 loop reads CASSQELHQPQHF. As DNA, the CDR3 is TGTGCCAGCAGCCAAGAACTACATCAGCCCCAGCATTTT.

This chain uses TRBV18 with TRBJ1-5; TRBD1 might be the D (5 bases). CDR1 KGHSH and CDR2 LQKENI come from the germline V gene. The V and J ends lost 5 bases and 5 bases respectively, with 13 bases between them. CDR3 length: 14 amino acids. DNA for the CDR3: TGTGCCAGCTCAACCCGGGGGGAGTATCAGCCCCAGCATTTT. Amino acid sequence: CASSTRGEYQPQHF. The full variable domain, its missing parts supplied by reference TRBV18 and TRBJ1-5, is NAGVMQNPRHLVRRRGQEARLRCSPMKGHSHVYWYRQLPEEGLKFMVYLQKENIIDESGMPKERFSAEFPKEGPSILRIQQVVRGDSAAYFCASSTRGEYQPQHFGDGTRLSIL.

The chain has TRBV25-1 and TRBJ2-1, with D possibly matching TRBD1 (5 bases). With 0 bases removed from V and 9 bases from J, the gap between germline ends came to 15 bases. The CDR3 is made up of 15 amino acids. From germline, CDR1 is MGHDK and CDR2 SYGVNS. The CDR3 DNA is TGTGCCAGCAGTGAATACGGCGCCCCAGGGTCTGAGCAGTTCTTC. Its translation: CASSEYGAPGSEQFF.

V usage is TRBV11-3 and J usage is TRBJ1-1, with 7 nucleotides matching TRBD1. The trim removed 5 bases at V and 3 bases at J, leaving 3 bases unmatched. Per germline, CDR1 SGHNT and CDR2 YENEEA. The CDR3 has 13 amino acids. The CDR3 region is CASSATGDTEAFF. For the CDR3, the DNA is TGTGCCAGCAGCGCCACAGGGGACACTGAAGCTTTCTTT.

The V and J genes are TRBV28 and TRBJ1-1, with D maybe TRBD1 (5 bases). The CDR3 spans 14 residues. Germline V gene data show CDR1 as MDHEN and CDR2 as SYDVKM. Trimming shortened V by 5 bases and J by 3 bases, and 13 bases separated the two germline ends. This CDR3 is CASSLPGGYTEAFF. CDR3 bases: TGTGCCAGCAGTCTCCCCGGGGGGTACACTGAAGCTTTCTTT.